Sequencing of this T cell receptor beta chain was carried out in a study of cytomegalovirus exposure and HLA in healthy donors. At the level of the study: Most genotyped donors, roughly 83% of fewer than 400, had Caucasian-associated genetic ancestry.

Concerning this clone itself: Its antigen is not identified.

The PCR used 60 Vbeta and 13 Jbeta primers. TCRdb's table, derived via immunoSEQ multiplex PCR, lists solely in-frame clones and lacks some. The sample consists of under 200,000 clones, about four fifths of them appearing once. CDR3 length: 19 amino acids. The V end was cut by 0 bases, the J end by 4 bases, with 24 bases between. Looked up from germline, CDR1 is LGHNA and CDR2 is YSLEER. The study, taken as a whole, reports: Among TCR sequences, most were rare, though some public TCRs appeared in many donors. Highly shared variants forming one cluster were likely a sequencing artifact. CMV serostatus was the only immune exposure information that was available.

The rearrangement links TRBV4-3 to TRBJ1-2; a weak D match, TRBD1 (6 bases). This receptor was taken from a woman between 18 and 29 years old in good health and CMV-seronegative. Sequencing was carried out using PBMCs. The CDR3 sequence is CASSQDGRGEAGVRYGYTF. CDR3 bases: TGCGCCAGCAGCCAAGACGGTCGCGGTGAGGCAGGGGTGCGCTATGGCTACACCTTC.